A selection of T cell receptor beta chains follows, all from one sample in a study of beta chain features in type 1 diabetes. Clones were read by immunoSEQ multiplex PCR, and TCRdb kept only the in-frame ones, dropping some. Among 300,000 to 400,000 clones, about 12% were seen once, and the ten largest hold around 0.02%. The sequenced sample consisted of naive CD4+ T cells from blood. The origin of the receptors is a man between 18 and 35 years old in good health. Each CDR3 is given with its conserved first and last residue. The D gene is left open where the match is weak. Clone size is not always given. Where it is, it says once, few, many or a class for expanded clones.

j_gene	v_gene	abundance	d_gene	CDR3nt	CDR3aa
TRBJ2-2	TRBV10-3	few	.	TGTGCCATCAGTGAGTCAGGGGCCAACGGGGAGCTGTTTTTT	CAISESGANGELFF
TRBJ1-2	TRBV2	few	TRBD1	TGTGCCAGCATCCGGGGACAGGGTGACTATGGCTACACCTTC	CASIRGQGDYGYTF
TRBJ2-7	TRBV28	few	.	TGTGCCAGCAGCTTGACATACGAGCAGTACTTC	CASSLTYEQYF
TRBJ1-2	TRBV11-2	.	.	TGTGCCAGCACCACGACACTGGTGAAGGCTAACTATGGCTACACCTTC	CASTTTLVKANYGYTF
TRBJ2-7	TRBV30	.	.	TGTGCCTGGAGGACATCCTACGAGCAGTACTTC	CAWRTSYEQYF
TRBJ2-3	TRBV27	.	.	TGTGCCAGCAGTTTATCGGTAGCCGCTAGCACAGATACGCAGTATTTT	CASSLSVAASTDTQYF
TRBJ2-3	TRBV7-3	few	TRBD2	TGTGCCAGCAGTTATAGCGGGGGGGCCGGGTCAGATACGCAGTATTTT	CASSYSGGAGSDTQYF
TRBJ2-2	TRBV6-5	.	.	TGTGCCAGCAGTTACTCTCCGGGGAACACCGGGGAGCTGTTTTTT	CASSYSPGNTGELFF
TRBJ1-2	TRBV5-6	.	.	TGTGCCAGCAGCTTTCTCGGAGAGTTATGGCAGGGCAACTATGGCTACACCTTC	CASSFLGELWQGNYGYTF
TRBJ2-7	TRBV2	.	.	TGTGCCAGCAAAGGCCGACTCCTCAGCTACGAGCAGTACTTC	CASKGRLLSYEQYF
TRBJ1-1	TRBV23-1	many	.	TGCGCCAGCAGCATGGAGGTTGGCGGTTTCTTT	CASSMEVGGFF
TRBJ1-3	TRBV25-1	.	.	TGTGCCAGCAGTCCAGTATCTGGAAACACCATATATTTT	CASSPVSGNTIYF
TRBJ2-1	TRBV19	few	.	TGTGCCAGTAGTATGTACGGGGAAACCAATGAGCAGTTCTTC	CASSMYGETNEQFF
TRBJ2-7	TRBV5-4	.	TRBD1	TGTGCCAGCAGCTTCGGGACAGCTCTTTCCTACGAGCAGTACTTC	CASSFGTALSYEQYF
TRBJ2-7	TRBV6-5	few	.	TGTGCCAGCAGTTACTCGTCAGCGATTTCGGTCGAGCAGTACTTC	CASSYSSAISVEQYF
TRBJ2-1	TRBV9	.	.	TGTGCCAGCAGCACCCCAGGCTGGCCAGGGCAACGCAATGAGCAGTTCTTC	CASSTPGWPGQRNEQFF
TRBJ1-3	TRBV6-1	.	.	TGTGCCAGCAAGGAGGGATGGGGTGCTGGAAACACCATATATTTT	CASKEGWGAGNTIYF
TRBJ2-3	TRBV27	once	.	TGTGCCAGTCAGGAGGCAGCAAGCACAGATACGCAGTATTTT	CASQEAASTDTQYF
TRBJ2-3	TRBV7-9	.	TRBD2	TGTGCCAGCACCCCGAAAGGACTAGCGGGGGTCCTTGTTTCAGATACGCAGTATTTT	CASTPKGLAGVLVSDTQYF
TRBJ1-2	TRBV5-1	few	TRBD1	TGCGCCAGCAGCCCTTACCAGGGACAGAGCGCTAACTATGGCTACACCTTC	CASSPYQGQSANYGYTF
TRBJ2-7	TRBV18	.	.	TGTGCCAGCTCACCCACAGGTCGGTACGAGCAGTACTTC	CASSPTGRYEQYF
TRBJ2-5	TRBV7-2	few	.	TGTGCCAGCAGCTTGGCCCCCCAAGAGACCCAGTACTTC	CASSLAPQETQYF
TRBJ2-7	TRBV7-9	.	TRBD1	TGTGCCAGCAGCTTAACCGGACAGGGGACGCACGAGCAGTACTTC	CASSLTGQGTHEQYF
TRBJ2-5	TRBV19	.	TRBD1	TGTGCCAGTAGTACCGGGACAGCCCAAGAGGCCCAGTACTTC	CASSTGTAQEAQYF
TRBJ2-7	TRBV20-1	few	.	TGCAGTGCTATTACGGGATACGAGCAGTACTTC	CSAITGYEQYF
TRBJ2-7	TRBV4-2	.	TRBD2	TGTGCCAGCAGCCAAGTCCTGACTAGCGGTCCCTACGAGCAGTACTTC	CASSQVLTSGPYEQYF
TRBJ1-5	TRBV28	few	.	TGTGCCAGCAGTGAAGGACAGCAATATCAGCCCCAGCATTTT	CASSEGQQYQPQHF
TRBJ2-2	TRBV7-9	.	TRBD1	TGTGCCAGCAGCAGACTCCGGGACAGGGGTGTCACCGGGGAGCTGTTTTTT	CASSRLRDRGVTGELFF
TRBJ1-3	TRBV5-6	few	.	TGTGCCAGCAGCTTGACAACCGGAAACACCATATATTTT	CASSLTTGNTIYF
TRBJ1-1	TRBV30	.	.	TGTGCCTGGAGTTTACGGGGGGCAGCTTTCTTT	CAWSLRGAAFF
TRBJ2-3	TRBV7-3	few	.	TGTGCCAGCAGTTCAGGGAGCACAGATACGCAGTATTTT	CASSSGSTDTQYF
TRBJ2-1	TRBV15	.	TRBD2	TGTGCCACCAGCAGAGCCCGGGGGGGCTCCTACAATGAGCAGTTCTTC	CATSRARGGSYNEQFF
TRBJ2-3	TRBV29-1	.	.	TGCAGCGTTGTTTCCAGGCCCATGGCAGATACGCAGTATTTT	CSVVSRPMADTQYF
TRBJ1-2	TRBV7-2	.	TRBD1	TGTGCCAGCAGCTTATCAGGGGGAGGAGGCTATGGCTACACCTTC	CASSLSGGGGYGYTF
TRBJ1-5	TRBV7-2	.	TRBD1	TGTGCCAGCAGCTTAGTGCAGGGGGCGGATCAGCCCCAGCATTTT	CASSLVQGADQPQHF
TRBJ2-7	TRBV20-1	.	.	TGCAGTGCTCAGTTGGCCTACGAGCAGTACTTC	CSAQLAYEQYF
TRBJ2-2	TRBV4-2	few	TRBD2	TGTGCCAGCAGCCAATGGGGACTAGCGGGAGGTAGTTCCGGGGAGCTGTTTTTT	CASSQWGLAGGSSGELFF
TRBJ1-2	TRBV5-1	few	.	TGCGCCAGCAGCTTGTGGGACAACTCAGCCTATGGCTACACCTTC	CASSLWDNSAYGYTF
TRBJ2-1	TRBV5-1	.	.	TGCGCCAGCAGCTTTCTAGCAGAGTCCTACAATGAGCAGTTCTTC	CASSFLAESYNEQFF
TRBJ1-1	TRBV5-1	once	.	TGCGCCAGCAGCTGGGAGATAGGCCCAGGCACTGAAGCTTTCTTT	CASSWEIGPGTEAFF
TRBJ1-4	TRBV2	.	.	TGTGCCAGCAGTGAAGCTTCGGGGTTTGTTGAAAAACTGTTTTTT	CASSEASGFVEKLFF
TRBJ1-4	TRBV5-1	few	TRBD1	TGCGCCAGCAGCTTGGAAGGGACAGATGAAAAACTGTTTTTT	CASSLEGTDEKLFF
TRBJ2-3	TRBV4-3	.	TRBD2	TGCGCCAGCAGCCAAAACGCCAGGCTAGCGGGGGTGGATACGCAGTATTTT	CASSQNARLAGVDTQYF
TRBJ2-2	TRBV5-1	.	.	TGCGCCAGCAGCTTGGAAGTACGCGCCGGGGAGCTGTTTTTT	CASSLEVRAGELFF
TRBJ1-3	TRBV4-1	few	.	TGCGCCAGCAGCCAAGCGCGGGGAGCTGGAAACACCATATATTTT	CASSQARGAGNTIYF
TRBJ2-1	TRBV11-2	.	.	TGTGCCAGCAGCTTAAGAGGGAGGGAGCAGTTCTTC	CASSLRGREQFF
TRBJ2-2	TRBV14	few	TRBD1	TGTGCCAGCAGCCGCAGGACGGGACAGGCGAAGACCGGGGAGCTGTTTTTT	CASSRRTGQAKTGELFF
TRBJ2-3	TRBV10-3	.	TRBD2	TGTGCCATCAGCCTAGCGGGAGACACAGATACGCAGTATTTT	CAISLAGDTDTQYF
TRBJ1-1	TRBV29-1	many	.	TGCAGCGTCCACGAGGGAGCTGAAGCTTTCTTT	CSVHEGAEAFF
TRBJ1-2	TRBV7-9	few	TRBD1	TGTGCCAGCAGCTTCGTTCTCTCGGACAGGCCTTATGGCTACACCTTC	CASSFVLSDRPYGYTF